The 32 T cell receptor beta chains reported below all come from one sample, sequenced in a study of human T cells and chemical hapten exposure. Time point here: patch test 1, 2 weeks after DPC sensitization. Regarding treatment: therapeutic diphenylcyclopropenone sensitization with weekly scalp DPC. TCRdb re-analysed the RACE reads in MiXCR, keeping a single row per CDR3 protein. This sample carries approximately 340,000 distinct CDR3 sequences, about 7% of them seen once, and the ten largest clones take 7% to 10%. Sequenced material: whole blood, taken in connection with sensitization to the hapten diphenylcyclopropenone (DPC). Receptors were obtained from a woman aged 18 to 35 with alopecia areata. Some clones in this sample may be carry-over from other donors' samples.

CDR3 amino acids: CASSPGTSGGSYNEQFF. In DNA, the CDR3 is TGCGCCAGCAGCCCCGGGACTAGCGGGGGGTCCTACAATGAGCAGTTCTTC. J is TRBJ2-1 and V is TRBV4-1; TRBD2 matches at 15 bases. Looked up from germline, CDR1 is MGHRA and CDR2 is YSYEKL. The CDR3 runs 17 residues. V shed 4 bases, J shed 1 base, and the junction held 2 bases outside the gene matches.

The V gene is TRBV7-2, the J gene TRBJ2-5; 9 nucleotides align to TRBD2. The V gene's germline CDR1 is SGHTA and CDR2 FQGNSA. With V trimmed by 2 bases and J by 0 bases, 7 bases remained unmatched. This CDR3 is built from 17 residues. The CDR3 region is CASSLYGGGAYQETQYF. In DNA, the CDR3 is TGTGCCAGCAGCTTATACGGCGGGGGGGCATACCAAGAGACCCAGTACTTC.

This clonotype came up many times. The chain recombines TRBV7-2 with TRBJ2-1; TRBD2 aligns across 9 bases. J lost 0 bases, V lost 3 bases, and 3 bases had no gene match. This CDR3 has 16 residues. Germline CDR1 reads SGHTA; CDR2 reads FQGNSA. The CDR3 protein is CASSLASGVSYNEQFF. CDR3 DNA sequence: TGTGCCAGCAGCTTGGCTAGCGGGGTCTCCTACAATGAGCAGTTCTTC.

In its sample, this clonotype was seen a few times. The gene calls are TRBV6-1 and TRBJ2-6; D is possibly TRBD2 (6 bases). The germline gives CDR1 MNHNS, CDR2 SASEGT. Trimming took off 6 bases at V and 2 bases at J, with 20 bases between the two ends. The CDR3 spans 18 residues. Here the CDR3 DNA reads TGTGCCAGCAGGGGACTGGGGGGAGGTAACCCTGGGGCCAACGTCCTGACTTTC. This sequence encodes CASRGLGGGNPGANVLTF.

The table lists this clonotype with a few counts. J is TRBJ1-4 and V is TRBV2; 10 bases match TRBD1. After removal of 6 bases from V and 0 bases from J, the junction contained 7 bases not matched to a gene. This CDR3 is built from 17 residues. Germline V gives CDR1 SNHLY, CDR2 FYNNEI. The CDR3 spells CASSDWDRGSTNEKLFF. The CDR3 DNA sequence: TGTGCCAGCAGCGATTGGGACAGGGGATCAACTAATGAAAAACTGTTTTTT.

This chain links TRBV2 with TRBJ1-1; D is unclear. The germline CDR1 and CDR2 sequences are SNHLY and FYNNEI. The CDR3 is 17 amino acids. V was trimmed by 3 bases and J by 1 base, leaving 18 bases between them. CDR3 DNA: TGTGCCAGCAGTGAGGAGACCACGGGGTGGGGGAACACTGAAGCTTTCTTT. Encoded protein: CASSEETTGWGNTEAFF.

The chain links TRBV7-9 to TRBJ1-6; 8 positions agree with TRBD1. Per germline, CDR1 SEHNR and CDR2 FQNEAQ (reference sequence). The CDR3 spans 15 residues. The ends lost 7 bases at V and 6 bases at J; junction bases unmatched: 8. The CDR3 sequence is CASNGQGGSNSPLHF. The CDR3 region has the DNA TGTGCCAGCAACGGACAGGGAGGGTCTAATTCACCCCTCCACTTT.

The rearrangement links TRBV29-1 to TRBJ1-2; 8 positions agree with TRBD1. Germline V CDR1 and CDR2: SQVTM, ANQGSEA. This CDR3 spans 12 amino acids. V was pared by 2 bases and J by 5 bases, with 1 base of the junction left unmatched. CDR3: CSVEQGAYGYTF. The CDR3 nucleotides read TGCAGCGTTGAACAGGGGGCTTATGGCTACACCTTC.

This clonotype has more than one count but fewer than ten. V is TRBV9 and J is TRBJ1-1; no clear D. The CDR3 is 15 amino acids. Germline loops: CDR1 SGDLS, CDR2 YYNGEE. With 0 bases removed from V and 4 bases from J, the gap between germline ends came to 13 bases. The CDR3 here is CASSVDSRLGTEAFF. The CDR3 nucleotides read TGTGCCAGCAGCGTAGACAGCCGTTTAGGCACTGAAGCTTTCTTT.

This clonotype was found many times. The chain is built from TRBV12-3 or TRBV12-4 and TRBJ1-1; no clear D. CDR3 length: 10 amino acids. Trimming removed 6 bases from V and 7 bases from J, with 6 bases in between. DNA of the CDR3: TGTGCCAGCAGCGTCTTTGAAGCTTTCTTT. This gives the protein CASSVFEAFF.

The J gene is TRBJ2-1, the V gene TRBV12-3 or TRBV12-4; weak D call: TRBD1 (6 bases). V lost 3 bases to trimming and J lost 4 bases, with 13 bases between them. The CDR3 extends over 15 amino acids. The CDR3 reads CASSFTQGKYNEQFF. CDR3 nucleotide sequence: TGTGCCAGCAGTTTTACCCAGGGGAAATACAATGAGCAGTTCTTC.

This clonotype was seen a few times. This sequence joins TRBV7-9 and TRBJ1-2; perhaps TRBD1 as D (6 bases). This CDR3 spans 12 amino acids. The germline V gene has CDR1 SEHNR and CDR2 FQNEAQ (reference sequence). V was pared by 5 bases and J by 8 bases, with 12 bases between. The CDR3 DNA follows: TGTGCCAGCAGCCAGGACAGTTTAGGCTACACCTTC. This codes for CASSQDSLGYTF. Full variable domain (missing parts from reference TRBV7-9 and TRBJ1-2): DTGVSQNPRHKITKRGQNVTFRCDPISEHNRLYWYRQTLGQGPEFLTYFQNEAQLEKSRLLSDRFSAERPKGSFSTLEIQRTEQGDSAMYLCASSQDSLGYTFGSGTRLTVV.

The V call is TRBV5-1, the J call TRBJ2-3; the match to TRBD2 covers 11 bases. V dropped 6 bases and J dropped 1; count of bases not matched to a gene: 10. Germline lookup yields CDR1 SGHRS and CDR2 YFSETQ. The CDR3 is made up of 17 amino acids. CDR3 sequence (DNA): TGCGCCAGCACCTTACCCCTAGCGGGGGGAGGCACAGATACGCAGTATTTT. Its protein product is CASTLPLAGGGTDTQYF.

This clonotype has a count of ten or more. The rearrangement links TRBV12-3 or TRBV12-4 to TRBJ2-7, with 7 bases identical to TRBD1. CDR3 size: 14 residues. Losses at the gene ends were 5 bases for V and 3 bases for J; bases not matched to a gene: 7. The CDR3 DNA reads as TGTGCCAGCAGTCCCTATGGACAGGTCTACGAGCAGTACTTC. Encoded protein: CASSPYGQVYEQYF.

This clonotype occurred many times. The chain carries TRBV12-3 or TRBV12-4 and TRBJ1-6; 10 bases align to TRBD1. With V trimmed by 6 bases and J by 8 bases, 7 bases remained unmatched. The CDR3 runs 15 residues. The CDR3 coding sequence is TGTGCCAGCAGCCCCGGACAGGGGGACGATTCACCCCTCCACTTT. It encodes CASSPGQGDDSPLHF.

The genes are TRBV4-1 and TRBJ1-6; TRBD1 aligns across 8 bases. Trimming took 4 bases from V and 1 from J; bases not matched to a gene: 3. Germline V gene sequence: CDR1 MGHRA, CDR2 YSYEKL. The CDR3 has 16 amino acids. In DNA, the CDR3 is TGCGCCAGCAGCCGTCAGGGGGCTTCCTATAATTCACCCCTCCACTTT. This sequence encodes CASSRQGASYNSPLHF.

The rearrangement links TRBV10-3 to TRBJ1-5; perhaps TRBD1 as D (6 bases). This CDR3 contains 15 residues. With 0 bases removed from V and 4 bases from J, the gap between germline ends came to 10 bases. Germline CDR1 reads ENHRY; CDR2 reads SYGVKD. This CDR3 is CAISESAGANQPQHF. The CDR3 DNA is TGTGCCATCAGTGAGTCAGCAGGGGCAAATCAGCCCCAGCATTTT.

This clonotype has a count of ten or more. CDR3 DNA sequence: TGCGCCAGCAGCCAGGGACAGATGGGATCCCCGAGTCGCACAGATACGCAGTATTTT. This translates into CASSQGQMGSPSRTDTQYF. The gene calls are TRBV4-3 and TRBJ2-3, with 7 bases that match TRBD1. Germline V gives CDR1 LGHNA, CDR2 YSLEER. The V gene end was trimmed by 3 bases and the J gene end by 1 base; junction bases not matched to a gene: 16. The CDR3 contains 19 residues.

This clonotype was recorded at least ten times. The gene calls are TRBV10-3 and TRBJ2-3; the match to TRBD2 covers 13 bases. This CDR3 comprises 16 residues. Germline CDR1 ENHRY, CDR2 SYGVKD. V shed 7 bases, J shed 0 bases, and the junction held 4 bases outside the gene matches. Here the CDR3 DNA reads TGTGCCATCATACGGACTAGCGGGGGAAGCACAGATACGCAGTATTTT. Translated: CAIIRTSGGSTDTQYF.

This clonotype was seen ten or more times. The V gene is TRBV6-5, the J gene TRBJ2-7, with TRBD2 identical over 7 bases. This CDR3 is 13 amino acids long. Losses at the gene ends were 7 bases for V and 2 bases for J; bases not matched to a gene: 5. Germline V lookup: CDR1 MNHEY, CDR2 SVGAGI. The CDR3 DNA sequence: TGTGCCAGCATATCTAGCGGTACCTACGAGCAGTACTTC. Encoded protein: CASISSGTYEQYF.

V usage is TRBV7-8 and J usage is TRBJ1-5, with 11 bases that match TRBD1. The length of the CDR3 is 16 residues. In germline, CDR1 is SGHVS, CDR2 FQNEAQ. V was clipped by 7 bases and J by 2 bases; unmatched bases: 7. Here the CDR3 reads CASTPDRGPGNQPQHF. CDR3 DNA sequence: TGTGCCAGCACCCCGGACAGGGGGCCAGGCAATCAGCCCCAGCATTTT. The entire variable domain, with the rest obtained from reference TRBV7-8 and TRBJ1-5, is as follows: GAGVSQSPRYKVAKRGQDVALRCDPISGHVSLFWYQQALGQGPEFLTYFQNEAQLDKSGLPSDRFFAERPEGSVSTLKIQRTQQEDSAVYLCASTPDRGPGNQPQHFGDGTRLSIL.

This clonotype was seen more than once but under ten times. The V and J genes are TRBV6-2 or TRBV6-3 and TRBJ2-3, with D uncertain. CDR1 MNHEY and CDR2 SVGEGT come from the germline V gene. The CDR3 has 13 residues. The CDR3 protein is CKTSAQITDTQYF. Written as DNA, the CDR3 is TGTAAAACCAGCGCCCAAATCACAGATACGCAGTATTTT.

This clonotype was recorded a few times. This chain links TRBV7-2 with TRBJ1-4, with 7 bases that match TRBD1. This CDR3 contains 14 residues. Germline-derived CDR1 and CDR2 are SGHTA and FQGNSA. V was clipped by 3 bases and J by 5 bases; unmatched bases: 3. The CDR3 DNA reads as TGTGCCAGCAGCTTCCGGGACAGAAATGAAAAACTGTTTTTT. It codes for CASSFRDRNEKLFF.

This clonotype was detected ten times or more. This chain connects TRBV18 to TRBJ1-5, with D hard to call. Trimming took 3 bases from V and 0 from J, leaving 12 bases between them. The germline V gene has CDR1 KGHSH and CDR2 LQKENI. The CDR3 sequence is 16 residues long. In nucleotides, the CDR3 is TGTGCCAGCTCACCTTATAAAGGACCTAGCAATCAGCCCCAGCATTTT. Its protein is CASSPYKGPSNQPQHF.

This clonotype was seen many times. The CDR3 region has the DNA TGTGCCAGCAGTATCCGGGCCAGCAATTCACCCCTCCACTTT. Translating gives CASSIRASNSPLHF. V and J are TRBV6-2 or TRBV6-3 and TRBJ1-6; D is uncertain. The CDR3 covers 14 residues. Trimming pared 5 bases from V and 7 bases from J, leaving 12 bases between. Looked up from germline, CDR1 is MNHEY and CDR2 is SVGEGT.

This clonotype was observed a handful of times. The chain uses TRBV3-1 and TRBJ2-1, with a tentative D call TRBD1 (5 bases). Trimming stripped 0 bases from V and 5 bases from J, with 11 bases between. Per germline, CDR1 LGHDT and CDR2 YNNKEL (reference sequence). The CDR3 is 15 amino acids. Here the CDR3 reads CASSQDQGRHNEQFF. Written as DNA, the CDR3 is TGTGCCAGCAGCCAAGACCAGGGCAGACACAATGAGCAGTTCTTC.

The sample holds a few counts of this clonotype. The CDR3 DNA is TGTGCCAGCAGCCCCGGGACAGCCTTCAATCAGCCCCAGCATTTT. Protein product: CASSPGTAFNQPQHF. The V and J genes are TRBV28 and TRBJ1-5, with TRBD1 matching 7 bases. This CDR3 spans 15 amino acids. J was trimmed by 3 bases and V by 6 bases; bases with no gene match: 8. CDR1 and CDR2 (germline): MDHEN, SYDVKM.

This clonotype has more than one count but fewer than ten. The CDR3 sequence is CASSLVVGQPQHF. The CDR3 bases are TGTGCCAGCAGCTTGGTCGTCGGTCAGCCCCAGCATTTT. V is TRBV5-5 and J is TRBJ1-5; D gene unclear. V lost 0 bases and J 6 bases, leaving 7 bases between the germline ends. The CDR3 loop spans 13 amino acids. Germline V gene data show CDR1 as SGHKS and CDR2 as YYEKEE (reference sequence).

This clonotype was seen ten or more times. The V gene is TRBV6-2 or TRBV6-3, the J gene TRBJ2-3; D ambiguous. Germline loops: CDR1 MNHEY, CDR2 SVGEGT. The CDR3 length is 12 residues. Between the trimmed V and J ends, which lost 4 bases and 5 bases, there was a span of 7 bases. CDR3 amino acids: CASSSSIDTQYF. In nucleotides, the CDR3 is TGTGCCAGCAGTTCATCAATAGATACGCAGTATTTT.

Worth noting for this clonotype: Mismatch with germline at one junction end may stem from a read error. This chain joins TRBV3-1 and TRBJ2-5; the D call may be TRBD1 or TRBD2 (5 bases each). The CDR3 sequence is 12 residues long. CDR1 LGHDT and CDR2 YNNKEL come from the germline V gene (reference sequence). This chain's CDR3 is CAGSPEGETQYF. As DNA, the CDR3 is TGTGCCGGCAGCCCTGAGGGGGAGACCCAGTACTTC.

The genes are TRBV3-1 and TRBJ1-2, with D hard to call. The CDR3 totals 13 residues. The germline V and J ends were trimmed by 2 bases and 3 bases, with 7 bases remaining between them. The germline gives CDR1 LGHDT, CDR2 YNNKEL (reference sequence). CDR3 residues: CASSQHEYYGYTF. The CDR3 region has the DNA TGTGCCAGCAGCCAACATGAGTACTATGGCTACACCTTC.

The chain recombines TRBV12-3 or TRBV12-4 with TRBJ1-6; 8 nucleotides match TRBD1. This CDR3 comprises 14 residues. V was pared by 3 bases and J by 9 bases, with 4 bases of the junction left unmatched. CDR3 DNA: TGTGCCAGCAGTTTCACAGGGGGTGGTTCACCCCTCCACTTT. As protein: CASSFTGGGSPLHF.